The 2 T cell receptor beta chains presented below share a single source sample, sequenced in a study of cytomegalovirus exposure and HLA in healthy donors. This PCR relied on a set of 60 Vbeta primers and 13 Jbeta primers. Profiled with immunoSEQ multiplex PCR; TCRdb holds only in-frame clones, not every one. The sample holds around 150,000 clones; around four fifths are singletons and the top ten take over 8%. Specimen: PBMCs. Receptors were obtained from a man aged 18 to 30 in good health and CMV-seropositive.

This sequence joins TRBV7-9 and TRBJ2-7; 7 bases align to TRBD1. CDR3 length: 17 residues. In germline, CDR1 is SEHNR, CDR2 FQNEAQ (reference sequence). V lost 0 bases and J lost 2; bases outside the gene matches: 10. CDR3 sequence (DNA): TGTGCCAGCAGCTTAGCGCGGTTGGGACAGCACCCCTACGAGCAGTACTTC. This sequence encodes CASSLARLGQHPYEQYF.

The J gene is TRBJ2-1, the V gene TRBV27; TRBD2 might be the D (5 bases). Trimming pared 4 bases from V and 10 bases from J, leaving 8 bases between. This CDR3 has 11 amino acids. From germline, CDR1 is MNHEY and CDR2 SMNVEV (reference sequence). The CDR3, as DNA: TGTGCCAGCAGTTCGGGGTACGAGCAGTTCTTC. Its protein product is CASSSGYEQFF.